This T cell receptor (beta chain) was identified during a study of blood T cells in healthy people across ages. The use of a sample-barcoded 5' primer and a J-beta primer mix characterized a second PCR of about 7 to 12 cycles. TCRdb fed the 5' RACE reads into MiXCR, producing one record per CDR3 protein. Altogether approximately 1.5 million distinct CDR3 sequences are present, about 42% being singletons, with the ten largest covering around 4%. There were healthy Caucasian individuals from Russia, aged roughly 6 to 95, serving as donors. Total RNA extracted from each sample amounted to at least 5.5 micrograms. This clonotype appeared a few times. Compared with germline, one end of the junction differs, possibly owing to a read error. This CDR3 contains 17 residues. Germline CDR1 KGHSH, CDR2 LQKENI.

Material: blood. This sequence joins TRBV18 and TRBJ1-2; D is undetermined. The TCR originated in a woman between 18 and 29 years old in good health. The CDR3 is CASSPLPSLRLGQGYTF. The CDR3 region has the DNA TGTGCCAGCTCCCCACTACCATCGCTTCGACTCGGCCAGGGCTACACCTTC.